This is a list of T cell receptor beta chains from one sample in a study of T-cell reconstitution after alpha-beta-depleted transplantation in children. TCRdb processed the PCR reads anew with MiXCR; each CDR3 protein has one entry. The sample has 200,000 to 300,000 distinct CDR3 sequences, around 12% seen once; the top ten hold around 2.5%. The material sequenced was PBMCs from the stem cell graft donor, taken from the stem cell graft. The source of these receptors is a human donor who donated a stem cell graft to a child with acute lymphoblastic leukemia. The CDR3 runs from the conserved cysteine through the conserved F or W. Each record gives: V gene, D gene, clone size, J gene, CDR3 DNA, CDR3 protein. A D gene is named only where the DNA matches it firmly. Size is stated for part of the rows, as once, few or many counts, or as a class when the clone is expanded.

V: TRBV20-1
D: TRBD2
size: many
J: TRBJ2-3
DNA: TGCAGTGCTAGGACTAGCGGAGACGATACGCAGTATTTT
CDR3: CSARTSGDDTQYF

V: TRBV29-1
D: .
size: many
J: TRBJ2-5
DNA: TGCAGCGTTGCGGGTATAGTCCAAGAGACCCAGTACTTC
CDR3: CSVAGIVQETQYF

V: TRBV19
D: .
size: .
J: TRBJ2-7
DNA: TGTGCCAGTAGTACCGACACCGAGCAGTACTTC
CDR3: CASSTDTEQYF

V: TRBV13
D: .
size: .
J: TRBJ2-7
DNA: TGTGCCAGCAGCCGACCGGGCAGCGAGCAGTACTTC
CDR3: CASSRPGSEQYF

V: TRBV3-1
D: .
size: many
J: TRBJ1-1
DNA: TGTGCCAGCAGCCAGGGACATTCGAACACTGAAGCTTTCTTT
CDR3: CASSQGHSNTEAFF

V: TRBV5-5
D: TRBD1
size: .
J: TRBJ1-5
DNA: TGTGCCAGCAGCGCGGACAGGGGCGCCAATCAGCCCCAGCATTTT
CDR3: CASSADRGANQPQHF

V: TRBV4-2
D: TRBD2
size: many
J: TRBJ2-5
DNA: TGTGCCAGCAGCCAAGATCTTGGGAGGGCGGAGACCCAGTACTTC
CDR3: CASSQDLGRAETQYF

V: TRBV12-3/TRBV12-4
D: .
size: many
J: TRBJ2-5
DNA: TGTGCCAGCAGTCCACCGGGACACCTGCAAGAGACCCAGTACTTC
CDR3: CASSPPGHLQETQYF

V: TRBV5-6
D: .
size: many
J: TRBJ1-3
DNA: TGTGCCAGCAGCTTGGAGGGGGGGCGCTTGGCTGGAAACACCATATATTTT
CDR3: CASSLEGGRLAGNTIYF

V: TRBV5-1
D: TRBD1
size: many
J: TRBJ1-5
DNA: TGCGCCAGCAGCTTGGGGACAGGGAGTGAGCCCCAGCATTTT
CDR3: CASSLGTGSEPQHF

V: TRBV6-1
D: TRBD1
size: many
J: TRBJ1-5
DNA: TGTGCCAGCAGCCCTCCAGGGGGCGGAGGCCAGCCCCAGCATTTT
CDR3: CASSPPGGGGQPQHF

V: TRBV7-2
D: .
size: .
J: TRBJ2-5
DNA: TGTGCCAGCAGCCTTGGGAAAGGAGAGACCCAGTACTTC
CDR3: CASSLGKGETQYF

V: TRBV5-1
D: .
size: many
J: TRBJ1-2
DNA: TGCGCCAGCAGCTTGGGGACGGCCAAATCCTATGGCTACACCTTC
CDR3: CASSLGTAKSYGYTF

V: TRBV29-1
D: .
size: many
J: TRBJ1-2
DNA: TGCAGCACCCAGGAGAACTATGGCTACACCTTC
CDR3: CSTQENYGYTF

V: TRBV3-1
D: .
size: many
J: TRBJ2-3
DNA: TGTGCCAGCAGCCAAGGCGACTACACAGATACGCAGTATTTT
CDR3: CASSQGDYTDTQYF

V: TRBV29-1
D: .
size: many
J: TRBJ1-1
DNA: TGCAGCGTGGTCCAGGGGAACACTGAAGCTTTCTTT
CDR3: CSVVQGNTEAFF

V: TRBV20-1
D: .
size: many
J: TRBJ2-2
DNA: TGCAGTGCGACAAGGACCGGGGAGCTGTTTTTT
CDR3: CSATRTGELFF

V: TRBV18
D: .
size: .
J: TRBJ1-1
DNA: TGTGCCAGCTCACCACAGGGGGTCGGGAACACTGAAGCTTTCTTT
CDR3: CASSPQGVGNTEAFF

V: TRBV3-1
D: .
size: many
J: TRBJ2-7
DNA: TGTGCCAGCAGCCCGACGCTCACTTTCTACGAGCAGTACTTC
CDR3: CASSPTLTFYEQYF

V: TRBV5-5
D: .
size: many
J: TRBJ1-5
DNA: TGTGCCAGCAGCTTGGTTGGCAGCAATCAGCCCCAGCATTTT
CDR3: CASSLVGSNQPQHF

V: TRBV29-1
D: .
size: many
J: TRBJ2-3
DNA: TGCAGCGTTGAAGTTGGCACAGATACGCAGTATTTT
CDR3: CSVEVGTDTQYF

V: TRBV4-3
D: .
size: many
J: TRBJ1-5
DNA: TGCGCCAGCAGCCAAGGCGGGAGTAGCAATCAGCCCCAGCATTTT
CDR3: CASSQGGSSNQPQHF

V: TRBV7-2
D: .
size: many
J: TRBJ1-5
DNA: TGTGCCAGCAGCACCGGGGGGATCGGGGATCAGCCCCAGCATTTT
CDR3: CASSTGGIGDQPQHF

V: TRBV11-2
D: .
size: many
J: TRBJ1-1
DNA: TGTGCCAGCAGCCCGGGACATGGGGCTTTCTTT
CDR3: CASSPGHGAFF

V: TRBV20-1
D: TRBD2
size: many
J: TRBJ2-1
DNA: TGCAGTGCTAGAGATCTGGATAGCGGGGGGCCCCTCTCCTACAATGAGCAGTTCTTC
CDR3: CSARDLDSGGPLSYNEQFF

V: TRBV20-1
D: .
size: many
J: TRBJ2-2
DNA: TGCAGTGCTGGGCAGGCGAACACCGGGGAGCTGTTTTTT
CDR3: CSAGQANTGELFF

V: TRBV28
D: TRBD1
size: many
J: TRBJ1-4
DNA: TGTGCCAGCAGCCGCCCGGACAGGGGCCGCTCCTCAACTAATGAAAAACTGTTTTTT
CDR3: CASSRPDRGRSSTNEKLFF

V: TRBV18
D: .
size: many
J: TRBJ2-1
DNA: TGTGCCAGCTCACCACCGATGTTGAATGAGCAGTTCTTC
CDR3: CASSPPMLNEQFF